This record concerns one T cell receptor (beta chain) sequence. The source of the sample is a study of OX40 agonist ivuxolimab in advanced cancers. Germline CDR1 LNHDA, CDR2 SQIVND (reference sequence). The CDR3 is 14 residues long. Trimming stripped 7 bases from V and 1 base from J, with 13 bases between. TCRdb's table, derived via immunoSEQ multiplex PCR, lists solely in-frame clones and lacks some. The sample has about 67,000 clones, about 91% seen once. The clonotype comes from an adult with an advanced solid tumor such as melanoma, head and neck, liver or kidney cancer. The input for sequencing was CD4+ or CD8+ T cells sorted from blood, taken in a trial of the OX40 agonist ivuxolimab. The gene calls are TRBV19 and TRBJ1-2; D unclear. The chain's CDR3 is CASTSGNFNYGYTF. CDR3 in DNA: TGTGCCAGTACATCAGGCAACTTTAACTATGGCTACACCTTC.